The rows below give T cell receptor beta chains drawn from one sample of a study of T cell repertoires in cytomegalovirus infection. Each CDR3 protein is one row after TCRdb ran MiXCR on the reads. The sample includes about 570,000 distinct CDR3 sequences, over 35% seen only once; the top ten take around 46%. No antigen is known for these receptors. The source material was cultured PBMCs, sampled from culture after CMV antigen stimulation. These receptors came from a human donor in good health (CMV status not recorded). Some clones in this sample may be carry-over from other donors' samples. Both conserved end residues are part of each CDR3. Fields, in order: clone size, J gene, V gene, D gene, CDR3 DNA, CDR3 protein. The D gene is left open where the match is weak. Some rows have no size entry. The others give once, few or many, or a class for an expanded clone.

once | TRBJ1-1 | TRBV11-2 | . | TGTGCCAGCAGCACCCGGGATCGGAACACTGAAGCTTTCTTT | CASSTRDRNTEAFF
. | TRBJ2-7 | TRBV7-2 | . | TGTGCCAGCAGCTTAGCGCGGAGGACAGAGCAGTACTTC | CASSLARRTEQYF
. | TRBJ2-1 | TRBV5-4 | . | TGTGCCAGCAGCTTAGGGGGGGGGAGTCACAATGAGCAGTTCTTC | CASSLGGGSHNEQFF
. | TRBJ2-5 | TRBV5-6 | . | TGTGCCAGCAGCTGGGAAAGAGAGACCCAGTACTTC | CASSWERETQYF
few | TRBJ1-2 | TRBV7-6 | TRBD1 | TGTGCCAGCAGCTTATCCCCGCCACTGGACAGGATCTATGGCTACACCTTC | CASSLSPPLDRIYGYTF
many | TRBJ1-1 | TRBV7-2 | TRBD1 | TGTGCCAGCGACCTACAGGGGGCCACTGAAGCTTTCTTT | CASDLQGATEAFF
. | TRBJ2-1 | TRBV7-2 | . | TGTGCCAGCAGCTTAGGGGTGGCTATTACCTACAATGAGCAGTTCTTC | CASSLGVAITYNEQFF
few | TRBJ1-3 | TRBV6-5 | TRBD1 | TGTGCCAGCAGTTACTCGGGACAGGGAAACACCATATATTTT | CASSYSGQGNTIYF
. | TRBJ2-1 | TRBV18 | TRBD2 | TGTGCCAGCTCACCCCCGGGAGCGGGAGTATTGAATGAGCAGTTCTTC | CASSPPGAGVLNEQFF
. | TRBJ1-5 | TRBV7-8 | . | TGTGCCAGCAGCTTAATTAGTCAGCCCCAGCATTTT | CASSLISQPQHF
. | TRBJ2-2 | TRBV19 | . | TGTGCCAGTAGACAAAAGGGGGTCAGGAACACCGGGGAGCTGTTTTTT | CASRQKGVRNTGELFF
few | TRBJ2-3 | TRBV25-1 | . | TGTGCCAGCAGTGACCCCAGGGGGGCGGGGGATACGCAGTATTTT | CASSDPRGAGDTQYF
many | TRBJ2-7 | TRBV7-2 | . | TGTGCCAGCAGCACCACAGGATACTACGAGCAGTACTTC | CASSTTGYYEQYF
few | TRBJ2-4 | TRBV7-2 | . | TGTGCCAGCAGCTTAGGCGGACCAACCACAGCCAAAAACATTCAGTACTTC | CASSLGGPTTAKNIQYF
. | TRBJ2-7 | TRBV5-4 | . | TGTGCCAGCAGCCAAACCGGAAGACAGGTCCGGTTTAACGAGCAGTACTTC | CASSQTGRQVRFNEQYF
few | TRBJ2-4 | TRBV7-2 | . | TGTGCCAGCAGCTTAGTCCCCCAGGGGGGGCCCCCTGAGTACTTC | CASSLVPQGGPPEYF
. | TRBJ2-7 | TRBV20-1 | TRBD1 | TGCAGTGCCGAAGAGCGGACAGGGTGGTCCTACGAGCAGTACTTC | CSAEERTGWSYEQYF
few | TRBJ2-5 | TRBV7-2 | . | TGTGCCAGCAGCTTCCAAAACCTGATCTACGGGGAGACCCAGTACTTC | CASSFQNLIYGETQYF
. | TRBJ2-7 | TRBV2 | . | TGTGCCAGCAGTGAGATCGGCAGGGCAACGCACGGGCAGTACTTC | CASSEIGRATHGQYF
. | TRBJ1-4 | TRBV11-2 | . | TGTGCCAGCAGCCTCCGGGACTCCACAACTAATGAAAAACTGTTTTTT | CASSLRDSTTNEKLFF
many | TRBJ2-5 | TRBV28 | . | TGTGCCAGCAGTTTTGGGGGGTACGGAGAGACCCAGTACTTC | CASSFGGYGETQYF
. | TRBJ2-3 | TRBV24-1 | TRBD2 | TGTGCCACCAGTGATTCACCCGGGACTAGCGTATCTAGCACAGATACGCAGTATTTT | CATSDSPGTSVSSTDTQYF
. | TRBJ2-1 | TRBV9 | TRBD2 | TGTGCCAGCAGCCACCAAGAGACTAGCGGGAGCGCCGCACCCTACAATGAGCAGTTCTTC | CASSHQETSGSAAPYNEQFF
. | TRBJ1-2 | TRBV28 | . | TGTGCCAGCAGTTTATTGGACCGTTCGGGAGGCTACACCTTC | CASSLLDRSGGYTF
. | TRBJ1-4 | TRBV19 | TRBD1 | TGTGCCAGTAGTATCAGGGGGCGCGCTAATGAAAAACTGTTTTTT | CASSIRGRANEKLFF
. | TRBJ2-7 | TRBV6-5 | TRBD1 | TGTGCCAGCAGTCTCTTGTGGGACAGTACAGCGTACGAGCAGTACTTC | CASSLLWDSTAYEQYF
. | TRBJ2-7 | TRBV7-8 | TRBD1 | TGTGCCAGCAGCCAAAGGGACAGGTCCTACGAGCAGTACTTC | CASSQRDRSYEQYF
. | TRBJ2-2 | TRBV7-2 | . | TGTGCCAGCAGCTTAGGGCCGGGGAACACCGGGGAGCTGTTTTTT | CASSLGPGNTGELFF
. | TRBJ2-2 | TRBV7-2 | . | TGTGCCACCCCCTGGGTCGGGGAGCTGTTTTTT | CATPWVGELFF
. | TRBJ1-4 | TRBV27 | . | TGTGCCAGCAGTCTCACCGAGGGGCGAAGTGAAAAACTGTTTTTT | CASSLTEGRSEKLFF
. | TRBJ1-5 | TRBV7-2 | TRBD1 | TGTGCCAGCAGCTTTTACGGGACAGCGGAGCAGCCCCAGCATTTT | CASSFYGTAEQPQHF
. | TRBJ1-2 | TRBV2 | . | TGTGCCAGCAAGGAGGAGGGCGGAAGTGGCTACACCTTC | CASKEEGGSGYTF
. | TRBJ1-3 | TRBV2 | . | TGTGCCAGCAGGGGGCTCGGGGGTCGAAACACCATATATTTT | CASRGLGGRNTIYF
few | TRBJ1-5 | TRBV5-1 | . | TGCGCCAGCAGCTTGGGTCCGGGGGCGGGAAGCAATCAGCCCCAGCATTTT | CASSLGPGAGSNQPQHF
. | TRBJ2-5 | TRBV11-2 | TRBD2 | TGTGCCAGCAGCTGGGGAGCGGGAGTAGGGGAGACCCAGTACTTC | CASSWGAGVGETQYF
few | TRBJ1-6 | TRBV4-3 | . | TGCGCCAGCAGCACGGGCTTCAGGGGTAATTCACCCCTCCACTTT | CASSTGFRGNSPLHF
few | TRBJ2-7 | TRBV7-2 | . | TGTGCCAGCAGCTTAGGAGAGTCAAGGGCCGAGCAGTACTTC | CASSLGESRAEQYF
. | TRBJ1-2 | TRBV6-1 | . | TGTGCCAGCAACGGGATCAGTAGTGGCTACACCTTC | CASNGISSGYTF
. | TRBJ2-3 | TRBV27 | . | TGTGCCAGCAGGAGTGGTGCAGATACGCAGTATTTT | CASRSGADTQYF
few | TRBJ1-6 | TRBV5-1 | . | TGCGCCAGCAGCTTGGGACAAACATCTTCACCCCTCCACTTT | CASSLGQTSSPLHF
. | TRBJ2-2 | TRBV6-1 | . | TGTGCCAGTAGGTGGACTACCGCCACCGGGGAGCTGTTTTTT | CASRWTTATGELFF
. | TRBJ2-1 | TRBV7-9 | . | TGTGCCAGCAGCCTCGGAGGCCCCTATGAGCAGTTCTTC | CASSLGGPYEQFF
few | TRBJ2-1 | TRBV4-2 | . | TGTGCCAGCAGCCAAGGCCAGGCACTATCAGACAATGAGCAGTTCTTC | CASSQGQALSDNEQFF
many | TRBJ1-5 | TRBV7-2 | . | TGTGCCAGCAGCCCAGCGGGGGGAGCAAAGCCCCAGCATTTT | CASSPAGGAKPQHF
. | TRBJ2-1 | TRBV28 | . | TGTGCCAGCAGCACGGACAGCAATGAGCAGTTCTTC | CASSTDSNEQFF
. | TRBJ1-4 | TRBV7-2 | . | TGTGCCAGCAGCTTAGATGGGACTAATGAAAAACTGTTTTTT | CASSLDGTNEKLFF
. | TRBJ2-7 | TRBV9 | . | TGTGCCAGCAGCGGGCGGAACTCCTACGAGCAGTACTTC | CASSGRNSYEQYF
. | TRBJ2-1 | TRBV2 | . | TGTGCCAGCAGTGTAGAGGGGGTAGTTGAGCAGTTCTTC | CASSVEGVVEQFF
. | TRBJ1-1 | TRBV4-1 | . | TGCGCCAGCAGCCAGGATACCGGGCCGAGGGGTGAAGCTTTCTTT | CASSQDTGPRGEAFF
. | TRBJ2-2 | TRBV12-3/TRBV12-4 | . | TGTGCCAGCAGTTTAGCGGTTAGGGCCTTATGGGACTCTCGGCGGTACGGGGAGCTGTTTTTT | CASSLAVRALWDSRRYGELFF
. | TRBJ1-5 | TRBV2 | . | TGTGCCAGCAGTGGGGAAGGGGACGCCTCTCAGCCCCAGCATTTT | CASSGEGDASQPQHF